These T cell receptor beta chains were read from a single sample in a study of CD8+CD57+ T cells in acquired aplastic anemia. Each CDR3 protein is one row after TCRdb ran MiXCR on the reads. The table has about 120,000 distinct CDR3 sequences, approximately 50% seen once. The specimen sequenced was sorted CD4+, CD8+, or CD8+CD57+ T cells (not recorded which) from PBMCs. The receptor source for this set is a human donor with aplastic anemia. Each CDR3 is given with its conserved first and last residue. A D gene is named only where the DNA matches it firmly. For some rows the clone size is stated as once, few or many, or as a class when expanded; others skip it.

>TRBV7-9|TRBJ2-2|NA|few
CASEGGGTGELFF
TGTGCCAGCGAGGGAGGAGGCACCGGGGAGCTGTTTTTT
>TRBV12-3/TRBV12-4|TRBJ2-7|NA|many
CASSFRAGGGRGEQYF
TGTGCCAGCAGTTTTCGGGCAGGGGGCGGGAGAGGCGAGCAGTACTTC
>TRBV27|TRBJ2-7|NA|NA
CASFGPRDTYEQYF
TGTGCCAGCTTTGGGCCGCGGGACACCTACGAGCAGTACTTC
>TRBV10-3|TRBJ2-3|NA|NA
CAISSGIQITDTQYF
TGTGCCATCAGCTCCGGGATTCAAATAACAGATACGCAGTATTTT
>TRBV10-3|TRBJ1-5|NA|few
CAISEDRGNQPQHF
TGTGCCATCAGTGAGGACCGGGGGAATCAGCCCCAGCATTTT
>TRBV7-9|TRBJ2-7|NA|NA
CASSSSGIEQYF
TGTGCCAGCAGTTCCTCAGGGATAGAGCAGTACTTC
>TRBV10-2|TRBJ1-2|NA|many
CASSERVERRGTF
TGCGCCAGCAGTGAGAGGGTTGAGAGACGCGGCACCTTC
>TRBV7-6|TRBJ1-6|TRBD1|NA
CASSLVSGTGMNSPLHF
TGTGCCAGCAGCTTAGTTTCCGGGACAGGGATGAATTCACCCCTCCACTTT
>TRBV13|TRBJ1-1|TRBD1|NA
CASSLLNRGTEAFF
TGTGCCAGCAGCTTACTTAACAGGGGCACTGAAGCTTTCTTT
>TRBV2|TRBJ2-5|NA|NA
CASSDSPTQYF
TGTGCCAGCAGTGACTCCCCGACCCAGTACTTC
>TRBV29-1|TRBJ2-3|TRBD2|few
CSVLGTSGMLADTQYF
TGCAGCGTACTTGGGACTAGCGGGATGTTGGCAGATACGCAGTATTTT
>TRBV24-1|TRBJ2-1|NA|few
CATSDQVGEQFF
TGTGCCACCAGTGATCAGGTGGGTGAGCAGTTCTTC
>TRBV10-2|TRBJ2-1|NA|NA
CASSEVGLGQFF
TGCGCCAGCAGTGAGGTGGGGCTTGGGCAGTTCTTC
>TRBV10-3|TRBJ2-1|NA|many
CATLGPGYSNEQFF
TGTGCCACTTTGGGTCCAGGATATAGCAATGAGCAGTTCTTC
>TRBV20-1|TRBJ1-2|NA|NA
CSARVESGYGYTF
TGCAGTGCTAGAGTCGAATCGGGCTATGGCTACACCTTC
>TRBV4-1|TRBJ2-7|TRBD2|many
CASSRPGGSLYEQYF
TGCGCCAGCAGCCGTCCGGGCGGGAGTTTGTACGAGCAGTACTTC
>TRBV5-1|TRBJ2-7|TRBD1|once
CASSLEGTGSSYEQYF
TGCGCCAGCAGCTTGGAGGGGACAGGTTCTTCCTACGAGCAGTACTTC
>TRBV7-3|TRBJ2-7|NA|many
CASSLVGGSTYEQYF
TGTGCCAGCAGCTTAGTCGGGGGCTCGACCTACGAGCAGTACTTC
>TRBV20-1|TRBJ2-5|NA|NA
CSALTGKETQYF
TGCAGTGCTTTGACCGGGAAAGAGACCCAGTACTTC
>TRBV15|TRBJ2-7|NA|few
CATSRPPLGVHEQYF
TGTGCCACCAGCAGGCCGCCCCTGGGGGTCCACGAGCAGTACTTC
>TRBV9|TRBJ2-1|NA|NA
CASSVIASGNEQFF
TGTGCCAGCAGCGTAATAGCGAGCGGGAATGAGCAGTTCTTC
>TRBV2|TRBJ1-6|NA|NA
CASRKQVDNSPLHF
TGTGCCAGCCGAAAACAGGTTGATAATTCACCCCTCCACTTT
>TRBV7-3|TRBJ2-2|NA|NA
CATSLNTGELFF
TGTGCCACTAGCTTAAACACCGGGGAGCTGTTTTTT
>TRBV29-1|TRBJ2-3|TRBD2|NA
CSVTSGNTDTQYF
TGCAGCGTGACTAGCGGGAATACAGATACGCAGTATTTT
>TRBV28|TRBJ1-5|NA|NA
CASSFRGNPGPQHF
TGTGCCAGCAGTTTTAGGGGGAACCCGGGGCCCCAGCATTTT
>TRBV27|TRBJ2-7|TRBD2|NA
CASSSPGTSLGVEYF
TGTGCCAGCAGTTCTCCCGGGACTAGCCTCGGCGTGGAGTACTTC
>TRBV11-1|TRBJ2-3|NA|NA
CASSLRTPSTDTQYF
TGTGCCAGCAGCTTACGGACACCTAGCACAGATACGCAGTATTTT
>TRBV2|TRBJ2-7|NA|once
CATQLTPGREYF
TGTGCCACCCAGTTGACACCCGGGCGGGAGTACTTC
>TRBV30|TRBJ2-7|NA|many
CAQRDGSYEQYF
TGTGCCCAAAGGGACGGATCCTACGAGCAGTACTTC
>TRBV18|TRBJ1-2|NA|many
CAIPGGSYGYTF
TGTGCCATCCCGGGGGGATCGTATGGCTACACCTTC
>TRBV15|TRBJ2-3|NA|NA
CATSRDRVGTDTQYF
TGTGCCACCAGCAGAGACAGGGTTGGGACAGATACGCAGTATTTT
>TRBV2|TRBJ2-2|NA|NA
CASSPSTTGELFF
TGTGCCAGCAGTCCTTCCACGACCGGGGAGCTGTTTTTT
>TRBV20-1|TRBJ2-3|NA|NA
CSARAGASTDTQYF
TGCAGTGCTAGAGCGGGGGCGAGCACAGATACGCAGTATTTT
>TRBV5-1|TRBJ1-1|NA|few
CASSLHSLNTEAFF
TGCGCCAGCAGCTTGCACAGCTTGAACACTGAAGCTTTCTTT
>TRBV7-3|TRBJ2-7|NA|NA
CASSLRDGLQYF
TGTGCCAGCAGCTTAAGGGACGGGTTGCAGTACTTC
>TRBV20-1|TRBJ2-7|NA|NA
CSASWTDYEQYF
TGCAGTGCTAGTTGGACGGATTACGAGCAGTACTTC
>TRBV7-9|TRBJ2-3|TRBD2|NA
CASSLGSGSDTQYF
TGTGCCAGCAGCTTAGGTAGCGGGTCAGATACGCAGTATTTT
>TRBV15|TRBJ1-6|NA|few
CATTLSTNSPLHF
TGTGCCACCACTCTTTCCACGAATTCACCCCTCCACTTT
>TRBV2|TRBJ2-7|NA|once
CASSSYRGDEQYF
TGTGCCAGCAGCTCTTACCGGGGTGACGAGCAGTACTTC
>TRBV10-3|TRBJ1-1|NA|NA
CAISLQEYTEAFF
TGTGCCATCAGTTTACAGGAGTACACTGAAGCTTTCTTT
>TRBV19|TRBJ1-6|NA|few
CASNHDTTGSPLHF
TGTGCCAGTAACCACGATACCACAGGGTCACCCCTCCACTTT